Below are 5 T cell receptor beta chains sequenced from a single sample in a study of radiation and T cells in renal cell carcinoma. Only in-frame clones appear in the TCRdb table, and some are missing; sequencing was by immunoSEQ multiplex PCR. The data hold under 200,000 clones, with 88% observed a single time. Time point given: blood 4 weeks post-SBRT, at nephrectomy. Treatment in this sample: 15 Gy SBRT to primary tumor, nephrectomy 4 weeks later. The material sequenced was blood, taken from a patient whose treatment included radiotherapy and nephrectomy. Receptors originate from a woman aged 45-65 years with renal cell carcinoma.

CDR3 nucleotides: TGTGCCAGCAGCCCCAGTGCTGAAGCTTTCTTT. Translated, it gives CASSPSAEAFF. The chain combines TRBV11-2 with TRBJ1-1, with D unclear. Trimming cost V 5 bases and J 6 bases, with 7 bases left between them. Per germline, CDR1 SGHAT and CDR2 FQNNGV. The CDR3 consists of 11 residues.

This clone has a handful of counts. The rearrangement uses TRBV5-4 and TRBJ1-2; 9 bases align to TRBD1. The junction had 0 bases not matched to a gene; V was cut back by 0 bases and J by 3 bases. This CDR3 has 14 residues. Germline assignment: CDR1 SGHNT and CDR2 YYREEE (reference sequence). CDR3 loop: CASSLGQGDYGYTF. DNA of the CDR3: TGTGCCAGCAGCTTGGGACAGGGGGACTATGGCTACACCTTC.

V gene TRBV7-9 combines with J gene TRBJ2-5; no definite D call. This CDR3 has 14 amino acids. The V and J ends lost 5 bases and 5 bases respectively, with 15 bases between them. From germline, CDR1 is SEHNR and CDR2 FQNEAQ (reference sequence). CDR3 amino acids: CASSLQIGLETQYF. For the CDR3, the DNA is TGTGCCAGCAGCCTCCAGATAGGTCTGGAGACCCAGTACTTC.

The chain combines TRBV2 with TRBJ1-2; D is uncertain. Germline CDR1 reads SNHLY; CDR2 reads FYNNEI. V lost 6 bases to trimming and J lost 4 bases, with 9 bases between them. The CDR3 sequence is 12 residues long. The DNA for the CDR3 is TGTGCCAGCAGGAGGCCAGGCTATGGCTACACCTTC. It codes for CASRRPGYGYTF.

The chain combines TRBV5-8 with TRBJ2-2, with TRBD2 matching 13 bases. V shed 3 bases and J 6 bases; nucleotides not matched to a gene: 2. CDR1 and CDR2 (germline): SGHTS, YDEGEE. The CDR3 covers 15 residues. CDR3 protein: CASSSGLAGPGELFF. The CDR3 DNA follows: TGTGCCAGCAGCTCGGGACTAGCGGGGCCCGGGGAGCTGTTTTTT.